These 2 T cell receptor beta chains were all obtained from the same sample, sequenced in a study of T cell clonotyping in hematopoietic cell transplantation. Profiling relied on immunoSEQ multiplex PCR, and the TCRdb table lists in-frame clones only, not all of them. The table has 60,000 to 75,000 clones, approximately 94% seen once. Specimen: peripheral blood mononuclear cells. These TCRs come from a man aged 45-65 years in good health. Some clones in this sample may be carry-over from other donors' samples.

The chain links TRBV9 to TRBJ1-3; D call uncertain. The CDR3 covers 14 residues. The V gene lost 4 bases and the J gene lost 2 bases, with 10 bases spanning the gap. Looked up from germline, CDR1 is SGDLS and CDR2 is YYNGEE. This CDR3 reads CASSPGLAGNTIYF. CDR3 coding DNA: TGTGCCAGCAGCCCAGGACTAGCTGGAAACACCATATATTTT. The full variable domain, in which reference TRBV9 and TRBJ1-3 provide the parts outside the CDR3, is DSGVTQTPKHLITATGQRVTLRCSPRSGDLSVYWYQQSLDQGLQFLIQYYNGEERAKGNILERFSAQQFPDLHSELNLSSLELGDSALYFCASSPGLAGNTIYFGEGSWLTVV.

The chain is built from TRBV5-1 and TRBJ2-7, with 8 bases aligning to TRBD2. CDR1 and CDR2 from the germline V gene are SGHRS and YFSETQ. This CDR3 contains 15 residues. Trimming cost V 1 base and J 2 bases; bases outside gene matches: 5. DNA of the CDR3: TGCGCCAGCAGCTTGCTCGAGCGGGGGCCCTACGAGCAGTACTTC. Protein sequence: CASSLLERGPYEQYF. Complete variable domain (other parts from reference TRBV5-1 and TRBJ2-7): KAGVTQTPRYLIKTRGQQVTLSCSPISGHRSVSWYQQTPGQGLQFLFEYFSETQRNKGNFPGRFSGRQFSNSRSEMNVSTLELGDSALYLCASSLLERGPYEQYFGPGTRLTVT.